A single sample is the source of the 18 T cell receptor beta chains below, sequenced in a study of regulatory T cells in long-lasting Graves disease. The time point here: newly diagnosed GD, antithyroid drugs for less than 3 months. TCR sequences were obtained from RNA taken from PBMCs. HTBI primers from iRepertoire and Arm-PCR of CDR3 regions yielded the TCR beta libraries. TCRdb used MiXCR to reprocess the multiplex PCR reads, holding one entry per CDR3 protein. The table records about 500,000 distinct CDR3 sequences, about 12% of them present only once. In addition, the sample was reused for a study of T cells in Graves' hyperthyroidism and ophthalmopathy.

The starting material was peripheral blood mononuclear cells (PBMCs), obtained at new diagnosis, from a patient treated with antithyroid drugs. All receptors come from a woman in her 30s with Graves disease.

This clonotype showed up many times. The chain couples TRBV20-1 to TRBJ1-1; weak D call: TRBD1 (5 bases). V gave up 5 bases and J gave up 0 bases, with 10 bases separating them. This CDR3 is 13 amino acids long. Germline V CDR1 and CDR2: DFQATT, SNEGSKA (reference sequence). The CDR3: CSAWEDMNTEAFF. For the CDR3, the DNA is TGCAGTGCTTGGGAGGACATGAACACTGAAGCTTTCTTT.

This clonotype was found many times. The chain uses TRBV29-1 and TRBJ2-7, with D perhaps matching TRBD1 or TRBD2 (6 bases each). Germline V gives CDR1 SQVTM, CDR2 ANQGSEA. This CDR3 is 13 amino acids long. In DNA form, the CDR3 reads TGCAGGATACGCGGGACACTCACCTACGAGCAGTACTTC. Translated: CRIRGTLTYEQYF.

This clonotype was seen a handful of times. The chain uses TRBV6-1 and TRBJ2-7; a possible D gene is TRBD2 (6 bases). The germline V gene has CDR1 MNHNS and CDR2 SASEGT. V was cut by 5 bases and J by 3 bases, with 14 bases left in between. The CDR3 sequence is 14 residues long. This CDR3 reads CASSPRDGIYEQYF. As DNA, the CDR3 is TGTGCCAGCAGTCCGCGGGACGGAATCTACGAGCAGTACTTC.

A few counts support this clonotype. The chain couples TRBV5-1 to TRBJ1-5; possibly TRBD1 for D (6 bases). Per the germline V gene, CDR1 is SGHRS and CDR2 is YFSETQ. The CDR3 consists of 14 residues. V lost 3 bases, J lost 5 bases, and 12 bases lay in between. For the CDR3, the DNA is TGCGCCAGCAGCTGGAGGGGGGGCGATCAGCCCCAGCATTTT. Its translation is CASSWRGGDQPQHF.

The chain couples TRBV20-1 to TRBJ1-5; D remains unclear. V was cut by 0 bases and J by 5 bases, with 8 bases left in between. The CDR3 length is 13 residues. Germline V gives CDR1 DFQATT, CDR2 SNEGSKA (reference sequence). In DNA, the CDR3 is TGCAGTGCTAGAGATCTGTGGGATCAGCCCCAGCATTTT. Encoded protein: CSARDLWDQPQHF.

This clonotype was seen ten or more times. The chain carries TRBV12-3 or TRBV12-4 and TRBJ2-7, with 9 bases fitting TRBD2. The V and J ends lost 5 bases and 11 bases, in that order; junction bases with no gene match: 16. The CDR3 spans 15 residues. The CDR3 loop reads CASSPGLAGHQSEYF. DNA of the CDR3: TGTGCCAGCAGTCCGGGGCTAGCGGGACACCAATCTGAGTACTTC.

This clonotype showed up just a few times. The CDR3 bases are TGTGCCAGCAGTTTATTACCCCGGACAGTAGAAGCTTTCTTT. Translating it yields CASSLLPRTVEAFF. The rearrangement joins TRBV28 to TRBJ1-1, with D perhaps TRBD1 (6 bases). V was trimmed by 1 base and J by 8 bases, leaving 14 bases between them. Germline lookup yields CDR1 MDHEN and CDR2 SYDVKM. CDR3 length equals 14 residues.

This clonotype has at least ten counts. V is TRBV20-1 and J is TRBJ2-5, with 7 bases that match TRBD2. The CDR3 covers 10 residues. Germline V gene sequence: CDR1 DFQATT, CDR2 SNEGSKA (reference sequence). Trimming at V came to 5 bases and at J to 9 bases, leaving 3 bases not matched to a gene. This CDR3 is CSAGRAAQYF. As DNA, the CDR3 is TGCAGTGCTGGGAGGGCGGCCCAGTACTTC.

Points on this clonotype: Because the CDR3 is missing its conserved closing phenylalanine or tryptophan, this is likely a read error. The chain is built from TRBV2 and TRBJ1-1, with D maybe TRBD1 (6 bases). CDR1 is SNHLY and CDR2 is FYNNEI in the germline V gene. This CDR3 spans 16 amino acids. V was clipped by 5 bases and J by 2 bases, with 18 bases between them. CDR3 nucleotide sequence: TGTGCCAGCAGTTTTAACAGGGCGGCGGGTAACACTGAAGCTTTCCTT. Translated: CASSFNRAAGNTEAFL.

J is TRBJ1-1 and V is TRBV6-4, with 7 nucleotides matching TRBD1. Germline CDR1 and CDR2: MRHNA and SNTAGT. V lost 5 bases and J lost 2; bases outside the gene matches: 5. This CDR3 has 14 residues. CDR3 coding DNA: TGTGCCAGCAGTACACAGGGGATAAACACTGAAGCTTTCTTT. Translated, it gives CASSTQGINTEAFF.

The chain carries TRBV6-4 and TRBJ2-3, with 8 bases aligning to TRBD2. Germline V CDR1 and CDR2: MRHNA, SNTAGT. V dropped 4 bases and J dropped 1; count of bases not matched to a gene: 19. The CDR3 totals 20 residues. The CDR3 here is CASSVEGGTDDGRGTDTQYF. The CDR3 DNA follows: TGTGCCAGCAGTGTGGAGGGGGGGACCGACGACGGGAGGGGCACAGATACGCAGTATTTT.

This clonotype has ten or more counts. The rearrangement joins TRBV6-1 to TRBJ2-1; 11 bases align to TRBD1. The CDR3 consists of 16 residues. V was clipped by 6 bases and J by 0 bases; unmatched bases: 4. CDR1 and CDR2 (germline): MNHNS, SASEGT. CDR3: CASRTGTGGSYNEQFF. The CDR3 DNA reads as TGTGCCAGCAGGACCGGGACAGGGGGCTCCTACAATGAGCAGTTCTTC.

This clonotype occurred a few times. The rearrangement links TRBV4-1 to TRBJ2-7; 8 bases fit TRBD2. V dropped 1 base and J dropped 4; count of bases not matched to a gene: 6. CDR3 size: 15 residues. CDR1 MGHRA and CDR2 YSYEKL come from the germline V gene. The chain's CDR3 is CASSQVVAGYYEQYF. CDR3 nucleotide sequence: TGCGCCAGCAGCCAAGTGGTAGCGGGATATTACGAGCAGTACTTC.

This clonotype was detected only a few times. The CDR3 DNA sequence: TGTGCCAGCAGTGAATTACACAGCCTCCAAGAGACCCAGTACTTC. Its protein is CASSELHSLQETQYF. The chain is built from TRBV25-1 and TRBJ2-5; the D is unclear. V gave up 1 base and J gave up 1 base, with 10 bases separating them. The germline gives CDR1 MGHDK, CDR2 SYGVNS. The CDR3 totals 15 residues.

In its sample, this clonotype was seen a few times. The chain combines TRBV7-9 with TRBJ2-3, with D possibly being TRBD2 (6 bases). Germline CDR1 and CDR2: SEHNR and FQNEAQ (reference sequence). The V end was cut by 3 bases, the J end by 6 bases, with 13 bases between. CDR3 length: 14 amino acids. The chain's CDR3 is CASSFIGRSDTQYF. CDR3 sequence (DNA): TGTGCCAGCAGCTTCATTGGGAGGAGCGATACGCAGTATTTT.

Judged by abundance, this clonotype is medium-sized. The chain has TRBV18 and TRBJ1-4; perhaps TRBD1 as D (6 bases). CDR1 and CDR2 (germline): KGHSH, LQKENI. V was pared by 2 bases and J by 4 bases, with 8 bases between. The CDR3 loop spans 14 amino acids. The CDR3 spells CASSPWDNNEKLFF. In DNA form, the CDR3 reads TGTGCCAGCTCACCATGGGACAATAATGAAAAACTGTTTTTT.

This clonotype came up many times. The genes are TRBV12-3 or TRBV12-4 and TRBJ2-7; either TRBD1 or TRBD2 may supply D (5 bases each). Deletions cut 5 bases from V and 5 bases from J, with 19 bases between. This CDR3 is built from 15 residues. CDR3 sequence reads: CASSPGPHPGHEQYF. The DNA of the CDR3 is TGTGCCAGCAGTCCGGGGCCACACCCGGGACACGAGCAGTACTTC.

The V call is TRBV15, the J call TRBJ2-2; 7 bases are shared with TRBD2. The V segment lost 8 bases and the J segment 5 bases; nucleotides outside the gene matches: 8. CDR3 length equals 14 residues. CDR1 and CDR2 from the germline V gene are LNHNV and YYDKDF (reference sequence). The CDR3 sequence: CATQLAPRTGELFF. As DNA, the CDR3 is TGTGCCACCCAACTAGCGCCCAGAACCGGGGAGCTGTTTTTT.